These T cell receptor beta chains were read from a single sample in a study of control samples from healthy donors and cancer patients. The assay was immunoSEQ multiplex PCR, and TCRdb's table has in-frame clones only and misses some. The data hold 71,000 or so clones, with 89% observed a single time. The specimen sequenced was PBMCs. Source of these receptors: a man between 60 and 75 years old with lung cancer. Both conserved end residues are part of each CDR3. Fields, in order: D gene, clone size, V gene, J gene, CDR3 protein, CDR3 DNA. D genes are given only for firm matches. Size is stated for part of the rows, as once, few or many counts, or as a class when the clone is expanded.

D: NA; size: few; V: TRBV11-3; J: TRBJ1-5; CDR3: CASSPDRDQPQHF; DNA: TGTGCCAGCAGCCCGGACAGAGATCAGCCCCAGCATTTT
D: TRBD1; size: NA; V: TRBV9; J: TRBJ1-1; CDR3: CASSVTTGVRAEAFF; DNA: TGTGCCAGCAGCGTTACAACAGGGGTTAGAGCTGAAGCTTTCTTT
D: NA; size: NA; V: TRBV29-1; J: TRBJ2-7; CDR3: CSVARGQGEQYF; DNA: TGCAGCGTTGCCCGGGGGCAAGGCGAGCAGTACTTC
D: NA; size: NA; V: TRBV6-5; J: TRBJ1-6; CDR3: CASSYSTPYNSPLHF; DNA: TGTGCCAGCAGTTACTCGACACCTTATAATTCACCCCTCCACTTT
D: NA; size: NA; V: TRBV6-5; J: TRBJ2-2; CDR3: CASSYLQNTGELFF; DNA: TGTGCCAGCAGTTACCTCCAGAACACCGGGGAGCTGTTTTTT
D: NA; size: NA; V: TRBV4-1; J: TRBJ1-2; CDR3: CASSQDGSRRSYTF; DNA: TGCGCCAGCAGCCAAGATGGTTCCCGTAGAAGCTACACCTTC
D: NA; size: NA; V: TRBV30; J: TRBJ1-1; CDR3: CAWSFPGVRNTEAFF; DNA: TGTGCCTGGAGTTTCCCAGGAGTTCGGAACACTGAAGCTTTCTTT
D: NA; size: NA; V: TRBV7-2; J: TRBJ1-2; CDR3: CASSLGPSPYGYTF; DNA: TGTGCCAGCAGCTTAGGGCCTTCACCCTATGGCTACACCTTC
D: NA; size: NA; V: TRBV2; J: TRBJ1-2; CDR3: CASSGGNYGYTF; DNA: TGTGCCAGCAGTGGGGGAAACTATGGCTACACCTTC
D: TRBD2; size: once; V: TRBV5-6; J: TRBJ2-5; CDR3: CASSFRGDETQYF; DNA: TGTGCCAGCAGCTTTCGGGGGGATGAGACCCAGTACTTC
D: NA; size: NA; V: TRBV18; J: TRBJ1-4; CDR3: CASSESGASNEKLFF; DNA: TGTGCCAGCTCAGAATCCGGGGCTTCTAATGAAAAACTGTTTTTT
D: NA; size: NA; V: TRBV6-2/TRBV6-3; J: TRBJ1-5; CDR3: CASSYSDNQPQHF; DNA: TGTGCCAGCAGTTACTCGGACAATCAGCCCCAGCATTTT
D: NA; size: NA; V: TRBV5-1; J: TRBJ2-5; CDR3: CASSWTGDVETQYF; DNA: TGCGCCAGCAGTTGGACTGGGGATGTAGAGACCCAGTACTTC
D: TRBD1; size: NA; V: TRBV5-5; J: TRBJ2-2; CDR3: CASSDAGQGARIGELFF; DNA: TGTGCCAGCAGCGACGCGGGACAGGGGGCGAGAATCGGGGAGCTGTTTTTT
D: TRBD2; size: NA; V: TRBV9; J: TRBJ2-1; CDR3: CASSARGVRRFF; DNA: TGTGCCAGCAGCGCGCGGGGGGTCCGTCGGTTCTTC
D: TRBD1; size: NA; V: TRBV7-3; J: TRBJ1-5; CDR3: CASSPGTGGNQPQHF; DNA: TGTGCCAGCAGCCCCGGGACAGGGGGCAATCAGCCCCAGCATTTT
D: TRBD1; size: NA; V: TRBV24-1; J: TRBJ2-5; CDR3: CATSDNDRVGETQYF; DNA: TGTGCCACCAGTGATAATGACAGGGTCGGCGAGACCCAGTACTTC
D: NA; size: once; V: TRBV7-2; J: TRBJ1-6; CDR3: CASSLIRGNSPLHF; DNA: TGTGCCAGCAGCTTAATACGGGGCAATTCACCCCTCCACTTT
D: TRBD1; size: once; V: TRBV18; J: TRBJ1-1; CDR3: CASSQSPGTGAWNTEAFF; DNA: TGTGCCAGCTCCCAATCACCCGGGACAGGGGCGTGGAACACTGAAGCTTTCTTT
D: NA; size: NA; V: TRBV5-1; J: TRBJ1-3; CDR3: CASSLEIISSGNTIYF; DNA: TGCGCCAGCAGCTTGGAAATCATCAGCTCTGGAAACACCATATATTTT
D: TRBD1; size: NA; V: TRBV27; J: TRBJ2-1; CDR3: CASSQGQMYNEQFF; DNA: TGTGCCAGCAGTCAGGGACAGATGTACAATGAGCAGTTCTTC
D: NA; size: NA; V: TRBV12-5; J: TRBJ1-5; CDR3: CASGLVSGGNQPQHF; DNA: TGTGCTAGTGGTTTGGTTTCAGGGGGCAATCAGCCCCAGCATTTT
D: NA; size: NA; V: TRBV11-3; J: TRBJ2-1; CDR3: CASSSDPGSGPEFF; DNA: TGTGCCAGCAGCTCAGACCCAGGCAGCGGGCCAGAGTTCTTC
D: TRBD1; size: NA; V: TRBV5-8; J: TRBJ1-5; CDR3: CASSNQGAKEQPQHF; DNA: TGTGCCAGCAGCAATCAGGGGGCGAAAGAACAGCCCCAGCATTTT
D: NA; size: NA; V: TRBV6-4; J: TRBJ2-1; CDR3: CASSDPPRGEQFF; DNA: TGTGCCAGCAGTGACCCCCCCAGGGGTGAGCAGTTCTTC
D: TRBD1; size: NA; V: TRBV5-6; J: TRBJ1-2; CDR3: CASSLGSGTVYGYTF; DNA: TGTGCCAGCAGCTTGGGATCCGGGACAGTCTATGGCTACACCTTC
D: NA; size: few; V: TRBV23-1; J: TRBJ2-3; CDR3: CASSQPTWWPRTDTQYF; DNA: TGCGCCAGCAGTCAACCCACTTGGTGGCCTCGCACAGATACGCAGTATTTT
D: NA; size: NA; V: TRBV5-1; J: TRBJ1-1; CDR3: CASSRWVSNTEAFF; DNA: TGCGCCAGCAGCCGGTGGGTTTCAAACACTGAAGCTTTCTTT
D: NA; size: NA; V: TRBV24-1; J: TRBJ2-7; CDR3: CATSDLSGAGYEQYF; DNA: TGTGCCACCAGTGATTTGAGTGGGGCCGGCTACGAGCAGTACTTC
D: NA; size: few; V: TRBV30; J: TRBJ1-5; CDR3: CAWRRDEGQPQHF; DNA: TGTGCCTGGAGACGGGACGAGGGTCAGCCCCAGCATTTT
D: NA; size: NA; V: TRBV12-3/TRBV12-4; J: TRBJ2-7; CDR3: CASRVSPMPEQYF; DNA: TGTGCCAGCAGAGTTTCCCCCATGCCCGAGCAGTACTTC
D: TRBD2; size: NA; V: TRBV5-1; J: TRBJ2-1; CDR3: CASSLRTSGGVGEQFF; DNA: TGCGCCAGCAGCCTCCGGACTAGCGGGGGGGTAGGTGAGCAGTTCTTC
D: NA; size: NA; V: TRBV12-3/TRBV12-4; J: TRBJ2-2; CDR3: CASSLRGPGELFF; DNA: TGTGCCAGCAGTTTACGGGGCCCCGGGGAGCTGTTTTTT
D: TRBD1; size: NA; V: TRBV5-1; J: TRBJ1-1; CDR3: CASSLRTGGGDTEAFF; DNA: TGCGCCAGCAGCTTACGGACAGGGGGAGGGGACACTGAAGCTTTCTTT
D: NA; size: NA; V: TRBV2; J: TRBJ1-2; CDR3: CANQRGGDYGYTF; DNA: TGTGCCAACCAGAGGGGAGGCGACTATGGCTACACCTTC
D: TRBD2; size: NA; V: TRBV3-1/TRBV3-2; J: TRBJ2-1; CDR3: CASSQAFPLAATYNEQFF; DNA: TGTGCCAGCAGCCAAGCCTTCCCCCTAGCGGCTACCTACAATGAGCAGTTCTTC
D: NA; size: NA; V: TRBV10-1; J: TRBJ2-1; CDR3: CASSGVPHPYNEQFF; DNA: TGCGCCAGTTCAGGGGTCCCGCATCCCTACAATGAGCAGTTCTTC
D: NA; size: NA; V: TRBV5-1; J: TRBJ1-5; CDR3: CASSTRRGAAGGSNQPQHF; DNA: TGCGCCAGCAGCACACGGAGGGGGGCTGCGGGGGGTAGCAATCAGCCCCAGCATTTT
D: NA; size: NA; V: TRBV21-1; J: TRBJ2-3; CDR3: CASSKWNHSFSF; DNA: TGTGCCAGCAGCAAATGGAACCATTCTTTCTCCTTT
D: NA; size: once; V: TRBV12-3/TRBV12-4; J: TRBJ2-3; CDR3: CASRFSSTDTQYF; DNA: TGTGCCAGCCGATTCTCCAGCACAGATACGCAGTATTTT
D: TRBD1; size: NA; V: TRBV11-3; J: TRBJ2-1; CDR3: CASSANPGQSTNEQFF; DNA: TGTGCCAGCAGCGCAAATCCGGGACAGAGTACCAATGAGCAGTTCTTC
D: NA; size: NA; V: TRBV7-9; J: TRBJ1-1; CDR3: CASSPPGGTEAFF; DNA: TGTGCCAGCAGCCCGCCGGGGGGCACTGAAGCTTTCTTT
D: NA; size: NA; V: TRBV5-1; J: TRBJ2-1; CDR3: CASSPNSQGSYNEQFF; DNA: TGCGCCAGCAGCCCCAACTCACAGGGTTCCTACAATGAGCAGTTCTTC
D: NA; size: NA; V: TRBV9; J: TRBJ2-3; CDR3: CASNTGTDTQYF; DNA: TGTGCCAGCAATACAGGGACAGATACGCAGTATTTT
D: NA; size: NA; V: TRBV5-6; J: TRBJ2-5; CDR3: CASKLVSQETQYF; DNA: TGTGCCAGCAAACTAGTTTCGCAAGAGACCCAGTACTTC